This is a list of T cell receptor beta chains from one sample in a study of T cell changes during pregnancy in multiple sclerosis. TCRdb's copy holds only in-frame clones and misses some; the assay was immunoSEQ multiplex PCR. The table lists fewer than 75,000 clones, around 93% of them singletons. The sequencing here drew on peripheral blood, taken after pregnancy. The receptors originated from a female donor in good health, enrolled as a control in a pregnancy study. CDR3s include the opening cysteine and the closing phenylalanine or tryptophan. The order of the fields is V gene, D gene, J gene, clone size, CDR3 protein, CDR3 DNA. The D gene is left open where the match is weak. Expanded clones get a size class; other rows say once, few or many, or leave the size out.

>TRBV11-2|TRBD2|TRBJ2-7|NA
CASSLVGGRGGNEQYF
TGTGCCAGCTCCCTGGTAGGGGGGCGGGGGGGCAACGAGCAGTACTTC
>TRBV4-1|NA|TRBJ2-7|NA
CASSLDQSPREQYF
TGCGCCAGCAGCCTAGACCAGAGCCCTAGGGAGCAGTACTTC
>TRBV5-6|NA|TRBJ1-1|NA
CASSLGHFEAFF
TGTGCCAGCAGCTTGGGACATTTTGAAGCTTTCTTT
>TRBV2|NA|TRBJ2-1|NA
CASSAGAAASYNEQFF
TGTGCCAGCAGTGCGGGCGCAGCGGCCTCCTACAATGAGCAGTTCTTC
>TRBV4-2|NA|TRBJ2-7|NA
CASSQGLHRGGSYEQYF
TGTGCCAGCAGCCAAGGCCTCCACAGGGGGGGCTCCTACGAGCAGTACTTC
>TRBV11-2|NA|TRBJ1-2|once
CASSLVRGPYGYTF
TGTGCCAGCAGCTTAGTGCGGGGGCCCTATGGCTACACCTTC
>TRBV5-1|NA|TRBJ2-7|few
CASSPLFYEQYF
TGCGCCAGCAGCCCCCTTTTTTACGAGCAGTACTTC
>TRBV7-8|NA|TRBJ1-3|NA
CASSFGQFIGGFGNTIYF
TGTGCCAGCAGCTTCGGACAGTTTATTGGGGGCTTCGGAAACACCATATATTTT
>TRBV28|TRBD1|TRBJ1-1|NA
CASSFPGQAGTEAFF
TGTGCCAGCAGTTTTCCGGGACAGGCGGGCACTGAAGCTTTCTTT
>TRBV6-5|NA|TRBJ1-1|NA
CASSYSPGGTEAFF
TGTGCCAGCAGTTACTCGCCGGGAGGGACTGAAGCTTTCTTT
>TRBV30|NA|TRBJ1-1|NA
CAWRIQGAQGTEAFF
TGTGCCTGGAGGATACAGGGCGCTCAGGGCACTGAAGCTTTCTTT
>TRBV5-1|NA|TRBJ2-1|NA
CASSLGGDFSYNEQFF
TGCGCCAGCAGCTTGGGCGGGGATTTCTCCTACAATGAGCAGTTCTTC
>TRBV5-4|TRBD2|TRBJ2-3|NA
CASSPGLAGGRSTDTQYF
TGTGCCAGCAGCCCGGGACTAGCGGGAGGGAGGAGCACAGATACGCAGTATTTT
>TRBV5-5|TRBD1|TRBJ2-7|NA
CASTLGAGGSYEQYF
TGTGCCAGCACCCTGGGGGCAGGGGGCTCCTACGAGCAGTACTTC
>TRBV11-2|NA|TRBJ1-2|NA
CASSSLGGYDYTF
TGTGCCAGCAGCTCCCTAGGTGGCTATGACTACACCTTC
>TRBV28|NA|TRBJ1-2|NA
CASSFGASYFFNYGYTF
TGTGCCAGCAGTTTTGGGGCCTCTTACTTCTTTAACTATGGCTACACCTTC
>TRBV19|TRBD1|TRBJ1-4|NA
CASSADRAVNEKLFF
TGTGCCAGTAGCGCTGACAGGGCCGTCAATGAAAAACTGTTTTTT
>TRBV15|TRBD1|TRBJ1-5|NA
CATSRQGDGNQPQHF
TGTGCCACCAGCAGACAGGGGGATGGCAATCAGCCCCAGCATTTT
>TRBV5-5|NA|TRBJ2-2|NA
CASSFIPDTGELFF
TGTGCCAGCAGCTTCATCCCAGACACCGGGGAGCTGTTTTTT
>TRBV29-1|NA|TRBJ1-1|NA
CSVWGGNTEAFF
TGCAGCGTTTGGGGGGGAAACACTGAAGCTTTCTTT
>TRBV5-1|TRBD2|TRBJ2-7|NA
CASTGGSGRQYEQYF
TGCGCCAGCACTGGTGGGAGCGGGAGACAATACGAGCAGTACTTC
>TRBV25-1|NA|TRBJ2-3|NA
CASSEPIEDTQYF
TGTGCCAGCAGTGAACCTATTGAAGATACGCAGTATTTT
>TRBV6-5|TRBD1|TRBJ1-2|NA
CASSLDRGYGYTF
TGTGCCAGCAGTCTGGACAGGGGATATGGCTACACCTTC
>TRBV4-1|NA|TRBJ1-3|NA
CASSHHSRVMLGNTIYF
TGCGCCAGCAGCCACCACTCTCGTGTTATGCTTGGAAACACCATATATTTT
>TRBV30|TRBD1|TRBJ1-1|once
CAWSPGTGATEAFF
TGTGCCTGGAGCCCGGGGACAGGGGCCACTGAAGCTTTCTTT
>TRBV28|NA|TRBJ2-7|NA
CASSFSSYEQYF
TGTGCCAGCAGTTTTTCGTCCTACGAGCAGTACTTC
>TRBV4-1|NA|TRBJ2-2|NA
CASSLLGGADTGELFF
TGCGCCAGCAGCCTCCTCGGCGGGGCGGACACCGGGGAGCTGTTTTTT
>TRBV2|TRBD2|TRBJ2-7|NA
CASSEIGGRRFGEQYF
TGTGCCAGCAGTGAAATAGGCGGGAGACGATTCGGCGAGCAGTACTTC
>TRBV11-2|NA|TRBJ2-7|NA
CASSSPRGSALYEQYF
TGTGCCAGCAGCTCCCCCCGCGGTAGCGCACTTTACGAGCAGTACTTC
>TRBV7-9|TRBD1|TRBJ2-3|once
CASSSRTGTGYTDTQYF
TGTGCCAGCAGCTCCAGGACCGGGACAGGATACACAGATACGCAGTATTTT
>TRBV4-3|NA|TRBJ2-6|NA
CASSQDWGRVYSGANVLTF
TGCGCCAGCAGCCAAGATTGGGGCAGGGTCTACTCTGGGGCCAACGTCCTGACTTTC
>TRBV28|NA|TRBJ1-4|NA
CASSLGEYIATNEKLFF
TGTGCCAGCAGTTTAGGGGAGTACATAGCAACTAATGAAAAACTGTTTTTT
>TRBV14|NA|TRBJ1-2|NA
CASSQERGNGYTF
TGTGCCAGCAGCCAAGAGCGAGGGAATGGCTACACCTTC
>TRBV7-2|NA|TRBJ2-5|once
CASSFLASQETQYF
TGTGCCAGCAGCTTCCTTGCCAGCCAAGAGACCCAGTACTTC
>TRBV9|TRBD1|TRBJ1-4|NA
CASSVRQGEKLFF
TGTGCCAGCAGCGTACGACAGGGTGAAAAACTGTTTTTT
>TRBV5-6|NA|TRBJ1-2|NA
CASSWGTGPNGYTF
TGTGCCAGCAGCTGGGGCACAGGGCCAAATGGCTACACCTTC
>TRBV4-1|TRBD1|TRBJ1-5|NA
CASSAGTGVGNQPQHF
TGCGCCAGCAGCGCAGGCACAGGGGTTGGCAATCAGCCCCAGCATTTT
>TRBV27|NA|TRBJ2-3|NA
CASSWYREGDTQYF
TGTGCCAGCAGTTGGTACAGGGAAGGAGATACGCAGTATTTT